A selection of T cell receptor beta chains follows, all from one sample in a study of response to subunit inactivated influenza vaccine. TCRdb re-called the RT-PCR reads through MiXCR, storing one row per CDR3 protein. The data contain about 650,000 distinct CDR3 sequences, less than 20% of them singletons. Sequencing was performed on PBMCs from blood, taken 11 to 12 days after vaccination. These receptors were taken from a man in his fifties or sixties who received an inactivated influenza vaccine. CDR3s include the opening cysteine and the closing phenylalanine or tryptophan. The order of the fields is V gene, J gene, D gene, CDR3 protein. D genes are given only for firm matches.

V gene: TRBV27
J gene: TRBJ2-7
D gene: NA
CDR3 protein: CASSLIRTDNSYEQYF

V gene: TRBV7-9
J gene: TRBJ2-1
D gene: NA
CDR3 protein: CASSLSQGYNEQFF

V gene: TRBV18
J gene: TRBJ1-2
D gene: TRBD1
CDR3 protein: CASSPMDRGYTF

V gene: TRBV28
J gene: TRBJ2-1
D gene: NA
CDR3 protein: CASSLNSGSEQFF

V gene: TRBV7-8
J gene: TRBJ2-7
D gene: NA
CDR3 protein: CASSLGPGQRTTYEQYF

V gene: TRBV6-5
J gene: TRBJ2-3
D gene: TRBD2
CDR3 protein: CASSYSPPGRATDTQYF

V gene: TRBV21-1
J gene: TRBJ1-4
D gene: NA
CDR3 protein: CASSGQGAREKLFF

V gene: TRBV4-2
J gene: TRBJ2-2
D gene: NA
CDR3 protein: CASSQDRGNTGELFF

V gene: TRBV10-3
J gene: TRBJ2-2
D gene: TRBD2
CDR3 protein: CAISESMGGGRNTGELFF

V gene: TRBV20-1
J gene: TRBJ1-1
D gene: TRBD1
CDR3 protein: CSASPGQARDTEAFF

V gene: TRBV7-9
J gene: TRBJ2-7
D gene: NA
CDR3 protein: CASSLRAGVSSYEQYF

V gene: TRBV10-3
J gene: TRBJ1-2
D gene: NA
CDR3 protein: CAISESAGGAGGYTF

V gene: TRBV5-6
J gene: TRBJ2-1
D gene: NA
CDR3 protein: CASSLDSLTYEQFF

V gene: TRBV18
J gene: TRBJ2-7
D gene: NA
CDR3 protein: CASSDPGLTYEQYF

V gene: TRBV16
J gene: TRBJ1-4
D gene: NA
CDR3 protein: CASSHGGKDEKLFF

V gene: TRBV11-2
J gene: TRBJ2-3
D gene: NA
CDR3 protein: CASSRGEGSTDTQYF

V gene: TRBV25-1
J gene: TRBJ1-1
D gene: NA
CDR3 protein: CASSELAGGDTEAFF

V gene: TRBV20-1
J gene: TRBJ2-7
D gene: TRBD2
CDR3 protein: CSARVGGAGGLYEQYF

V gene: TRBV10-3
J gene: TRBJ2-7
D gene: TRBD1
CDR3 protein: CAIMSDRVNYEQYF

V gene: TRBV5-6
J gene: TRBJ2-2
D gene: NA
CDR3 protein: CASSDARTANTGELFF

V gene: TRBV28
J gene: TRBJ2-7
D gene: NA
CDR3 protein: CASRSGGIRYEQYF

V gene: TRBV24-1
J gene: TRBJ2-5
D gene: TRBD1
CDR3 protein: CATSDQDRGQETQYF

V gene: TRBV5-1
J gene: TRBJ2-5
D gene: NA
CDR3 protein: CASYTGPADQETQYF

V gene: TRBV11-2
J gene: TRBJ2-2
D gene: NA
CDR3 protein: CASSVRNTGELFF

V gene: TRBV25-1
J gene: TRBJ1-2
D gene: TRBD1
CDR3 protein: CASSEWDRGFGNYGYTF

V gene: TRBV7-9
J gene: TRBJ2-7
D gene: NA
CDR3 protein: CASSLPPTTSRSYEQYF

V gene: TRBV9
J gene: TRBJ2-3
D gene: TRBD2
CDR3 protein: CASSPQTLAGADTQYF

V gene: TRBV5-1
J gene: TRBJ2-5
D gene: TRBD2
CDR3 protein: CASSSGTSQETQYF

V gene: TRBV28
J gene: TRBJ2-3
D gene: NA
CDR3 protein: CASEGHALSTDTQYF